This T cell receptor beta chain was sequenced during a study of T cells in Graves' hyperthyroidism and ophthalmopathy. Notes on the study in general: A model built on 13 V-J features separated ophthalmopathy from stable hyperthyroidism.

This clonotype was observed many times. Its antigen is undetermined. TCR beta CDR3 regions were amplified from RNA transcripts. Researchers ran a first-round RT-PCR on the TCR CDR3 using the HTBI primer set. TCRdb analysed the multiplex PCR reads with MiXCR anew, one entry per CDR3 protein. The sample contains about 380,000 distinct CDR3 sequences, approximately 15% of which appear only once. The CDR3 sequence is 13 residues long. Germline CDR1 is MDHEN and CDR2 is SYDVKM. V dropped 3 bases and J dropped 4 bases, with 9 bases sitting between them. The sample was blood. V usage is TRBV28 and J usage is TRBJ1-2, with D unclear. The TCR was taken from a woman aged 25 to 39 with Graves' ophthalmopathy. CDR3 coding DNA: TGTGCCAGCAGTTTCTCCGTCATCTATGGCTACACCTTC. It yields the protein CASSFSVIYGYTF.